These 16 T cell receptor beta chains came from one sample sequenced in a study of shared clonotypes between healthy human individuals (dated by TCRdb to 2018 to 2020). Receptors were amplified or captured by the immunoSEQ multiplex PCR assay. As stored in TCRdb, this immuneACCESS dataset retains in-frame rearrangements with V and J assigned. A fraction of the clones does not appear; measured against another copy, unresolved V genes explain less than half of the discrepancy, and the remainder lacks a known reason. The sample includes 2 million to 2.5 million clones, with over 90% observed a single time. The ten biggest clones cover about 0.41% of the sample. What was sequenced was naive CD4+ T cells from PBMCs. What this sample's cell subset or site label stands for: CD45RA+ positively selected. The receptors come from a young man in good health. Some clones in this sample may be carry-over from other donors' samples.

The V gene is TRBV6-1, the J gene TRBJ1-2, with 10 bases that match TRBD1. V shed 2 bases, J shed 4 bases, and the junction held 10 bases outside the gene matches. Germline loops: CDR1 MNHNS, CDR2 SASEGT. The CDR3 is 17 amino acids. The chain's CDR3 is CASSERQGAHAGYGYTF. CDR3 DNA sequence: TGTGCCAGCAGTGAACGACAGGGGGCGCATGCCGGCTATGGCTACACCTTC.

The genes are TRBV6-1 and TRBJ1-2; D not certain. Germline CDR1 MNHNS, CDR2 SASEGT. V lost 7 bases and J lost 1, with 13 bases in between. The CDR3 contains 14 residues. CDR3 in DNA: TGTGCCAGCAAGATTCACGGAGATAACTATGGCTACACCTTC. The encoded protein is CASKIHGDNYGYTF.

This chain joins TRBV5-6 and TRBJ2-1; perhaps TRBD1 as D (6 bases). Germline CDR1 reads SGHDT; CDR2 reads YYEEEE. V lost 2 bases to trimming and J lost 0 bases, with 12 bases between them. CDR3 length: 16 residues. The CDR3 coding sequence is TGTGCCAGCAGCTTCCGACAGGTGAGCTCCTACAATGAGCAGTTCTTC. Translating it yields CASSFRQVSSYNEQFF.

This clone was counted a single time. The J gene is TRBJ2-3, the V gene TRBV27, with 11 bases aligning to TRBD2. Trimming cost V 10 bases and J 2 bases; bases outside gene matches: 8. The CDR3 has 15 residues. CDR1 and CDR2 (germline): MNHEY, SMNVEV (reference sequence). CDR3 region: CATRPTSGITDTQYF. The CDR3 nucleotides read TGTGCCACCCGCCCGACTAGCGGGATCACAGATACGCAGTATTTT.

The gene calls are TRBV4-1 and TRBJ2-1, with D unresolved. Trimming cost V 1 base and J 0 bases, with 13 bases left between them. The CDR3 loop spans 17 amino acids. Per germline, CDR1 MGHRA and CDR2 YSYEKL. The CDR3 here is CASSQGTHRSSYNEQFF. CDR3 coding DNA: TGCGCCAGCAGCCAAGGGACCCATCGGAGCTCCTACAATGAGCAGTTCTTC.

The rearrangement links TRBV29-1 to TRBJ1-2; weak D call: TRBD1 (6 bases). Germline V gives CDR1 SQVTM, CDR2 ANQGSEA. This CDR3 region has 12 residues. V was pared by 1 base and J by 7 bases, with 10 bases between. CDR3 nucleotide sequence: TGCAGCGTTGAAGCGGGGGGCCGTGGCTACACCTTC. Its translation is CSVEAGGRGYTF.

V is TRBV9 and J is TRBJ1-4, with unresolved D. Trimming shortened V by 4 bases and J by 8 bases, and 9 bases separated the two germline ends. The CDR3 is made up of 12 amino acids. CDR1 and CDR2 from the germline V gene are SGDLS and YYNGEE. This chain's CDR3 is CASSSSGEKLFF. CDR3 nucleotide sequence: TGTGCCAGCAGCTCAAGTGGGGAAAAACTGTTTTTT.

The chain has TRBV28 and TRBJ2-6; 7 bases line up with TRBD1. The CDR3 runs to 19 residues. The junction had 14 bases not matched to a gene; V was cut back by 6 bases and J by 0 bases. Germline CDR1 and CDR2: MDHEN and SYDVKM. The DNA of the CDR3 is TGTGCCAGCAGCAGAGGGGACCGGGACAGAATCTCTGGGGCCAACGTCCTGACTTTC. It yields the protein CASSRGDRDRISGANVLTF.

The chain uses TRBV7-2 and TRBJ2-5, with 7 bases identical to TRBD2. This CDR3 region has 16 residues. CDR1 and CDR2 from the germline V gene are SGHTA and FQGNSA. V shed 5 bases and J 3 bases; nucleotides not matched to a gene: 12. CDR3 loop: CASSLGPIGRKETQYF. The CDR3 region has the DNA TGTGCCAGCAGCCTGGGGCCGATCGGGAGGAAAGAGACCCAGTACTTC.

CDR3 region: CASSLYLNEQYF. The CDR3 DNA reads TGTGCCAGCAGCTTGTACTTAAACGAGCAGTACTTC. The chain joins TRBV5-4 to TRBJ2-7; D is ambiguous. V shed 1 base and J shed 5 bases, with 7 bases lying between them. The CDR3 has 12 residues. Germline loops: CDR1 SGHNT, CDR2 YYREEE (reference sequence).

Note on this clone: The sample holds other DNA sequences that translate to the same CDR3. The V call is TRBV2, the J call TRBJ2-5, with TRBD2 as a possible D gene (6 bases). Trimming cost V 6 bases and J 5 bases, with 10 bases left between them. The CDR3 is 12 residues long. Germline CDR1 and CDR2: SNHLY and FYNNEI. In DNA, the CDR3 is TGTGCCAGCAGCGAGCTAGCGGAGACCCAGTACTTC. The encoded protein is CASSELAETQYF.

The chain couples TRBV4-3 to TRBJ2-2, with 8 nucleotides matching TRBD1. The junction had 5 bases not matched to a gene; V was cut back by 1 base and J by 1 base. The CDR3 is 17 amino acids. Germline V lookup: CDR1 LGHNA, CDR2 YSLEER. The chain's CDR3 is CASSQVGTGRNTGELFF. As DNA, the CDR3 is TGCGCCAGCAGCCAAGTTGGGACAGGAAGGAACACCGGGGAGCTGTTTTTT.

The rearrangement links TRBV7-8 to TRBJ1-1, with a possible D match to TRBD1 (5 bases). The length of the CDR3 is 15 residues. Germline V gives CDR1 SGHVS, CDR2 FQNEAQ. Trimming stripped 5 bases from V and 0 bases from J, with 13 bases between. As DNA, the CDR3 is TGTGCCAGCAGCCACAGACAGAACATGAACACTGAAGCTTTCTTT. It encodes CASSHRQNMNTEAFF.

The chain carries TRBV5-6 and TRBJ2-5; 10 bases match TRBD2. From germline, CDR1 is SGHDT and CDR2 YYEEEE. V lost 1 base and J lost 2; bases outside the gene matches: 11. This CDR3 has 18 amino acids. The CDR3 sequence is CASSLSIFTSGVQETQYF. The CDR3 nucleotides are TGTGCCAGCAGCTTGTCGATTTTTACTAGCGGGGTTCAAGAGACCCAGTACTTC.

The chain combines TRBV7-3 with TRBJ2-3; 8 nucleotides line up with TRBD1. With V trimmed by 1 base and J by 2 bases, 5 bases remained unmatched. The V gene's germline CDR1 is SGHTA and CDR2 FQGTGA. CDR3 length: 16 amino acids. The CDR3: CASSLMGQALTDTQYF. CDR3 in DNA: TGTGCCAGCAGCTTAATGGGACAGGCTCTCACAGATACGCAGTATTTT.

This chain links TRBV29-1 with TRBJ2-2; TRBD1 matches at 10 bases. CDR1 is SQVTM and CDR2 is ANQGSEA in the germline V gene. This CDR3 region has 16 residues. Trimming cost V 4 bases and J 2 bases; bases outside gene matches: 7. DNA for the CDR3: TGCAGCGTTGGTCCCGACAGGGGGCGCAACACCGGGGAGCTGTTTTTT. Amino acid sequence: CSVGPDRGRNTGELFF.